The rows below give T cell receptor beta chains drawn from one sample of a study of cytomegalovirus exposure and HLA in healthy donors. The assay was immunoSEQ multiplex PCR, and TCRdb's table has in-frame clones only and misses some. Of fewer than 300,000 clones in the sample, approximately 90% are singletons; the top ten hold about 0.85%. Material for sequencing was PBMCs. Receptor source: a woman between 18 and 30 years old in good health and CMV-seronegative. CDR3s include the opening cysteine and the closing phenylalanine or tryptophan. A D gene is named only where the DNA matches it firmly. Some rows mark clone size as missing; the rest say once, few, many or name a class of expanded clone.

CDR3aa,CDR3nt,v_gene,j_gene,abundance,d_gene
CASGQGHSYEQYF,TGTGCCAGCGGACAGGGTCACTCCTACGAGCAGTACTTC,TRBV25-1,TRBJ2-7,.,TRBD1
CASSPRSTEAFF,TGTGCCAGCTCACCCCGTTCCACTGAAGCTTTCTTT,TRBV18,TRBJ1-1,few,.
CASSSGTGNEQYF,TGTGCCAGCAGCTCTGGGACAGGGAACGAGCAGTACTTC,TRBV7-3,TRBJ2-7,once,TRBD1
CASSVGRNEQFF,TGTGCCAGCAGTGTGGGGAGGAATGAGCAGTTCTTC,TRBV6-1,TRBJ2-1,.,.
CASSPGGYGIGSQPQHF,TGTGCCAGCAGTCCAGGGGGGTACGGAATCGGGAGTCAGCCCCAGCATTTT,TRBV2,TRBJ1-5,.,TRBD1
CASSLRGGDRGTEAFF,TGTGCCAGCAGCTTAAGAGGCGGGGACAGGGGGACTGAAGCTTTCTTT,TRBV7-3,TRBJ1-1,.,TRBD1
CATSGTSGGEQFF,TGTGCCACCAGTGGGACTAGCGGTGGGGAGCAGTTCTTC,TRBV15,TRBJ2-1,.,TRBD2
CASTEGAEKAKNIQYF,TGTGCCAGCACCGAGGGGGCGGAAAAAGCCAAAAACATTCAGTACTTC,TRBV28,TRBJ2-4,.,TRBD1
CASSYDSSPNYGYTF,TGTGCCAGCAGTTACGACAGCTCTCCCAACTATGGCTACACCTTC,TRBV6-5,TRBJ1-2,.,.
CASSPFHEQYF,TGTGCCAGCAGCCCCTTCCACGAGCAGTACTTC,TRBV7-8,TRBJ2-7,.,.
CASSLDLAGVNEQFF,TGTGCCAGCAGCTTGGATCTAGCGGGAGTTAATGAGCAGTTCTTC,TRBV5-4,TRBJ2-1,once,TRBD2
CASRGGGFFSPQHF,TGTGCCAGCAGAGGGGGCGGGTTTTTTTCGCCCCAGCATTTT,TRBV28,TRBJ1-5,once,TRBD1
CASSQERTSGRREQFF,TGCGCCAGCAGCCAAGAGAGGACTAGCGGGCGACGGGAGCAGTTCTTC,TRBV4-3,TRBJ2-1,.,TRBD2
CASSQLSTSSLYF,TGTGCCAGCAGCCAACTCTCTACCTCCTCCTTGTACTTC,TRBV11-2,TRBJ2-7,.,.
CASSLSQGGQFF,TGCGCCAGCAGCTTGAGTCAGGGAGGGCAGTTCTTC,TRBV5-1,TRBJ2-1,.,.
CASSVGLAADTQYF,TGTGCCAGCAGCGTAGGGCTAGCGGCAGATACGCAGTATTTT,TRBV9,TRBJ2-3,.,TRBD2
CASSYSTGGSDEQYF,TGTGCCAGCAGTTACTCGACGGGAGGGAGCGACGAGCAGTACTTC,TRBV6-6,TRBJ2-7,.,TRBD2
CASTIQGLQFF,TGTGCCAGCACCATACAGGGGTTACAGTTCTTC,TRBV6-5,TRBJ2-1,.,TRBD1